This is a list of T cell receptor beta chains from one sample in a study of blood T cell repertoires in COVID-19. Sequenced by immunoSEQ multiplex PCR; TCRdb stores in-frame clones only, minus some. The repertoire holds 380,000 or so clones, with about 88% as singletons. Material for sequencing was peripheral blood. The receptors were sampled from an older woman with COVID-19, enrolled during active disease. Both conserved end residues are part of each CDR3. Each record gives: J gene, clone size, D gene, CDR3 length, V gene, CDR3 protein, CDR3 DNA. A D gene is named only where the DNA matches it firmly. The size entry is marked missing in some rows and otherwise reads once, few, many or a size class.

>TRBJ1-5|few|NA|14|TRBV27
CASSLSGPDQPQHF
TGTGCCAGCAGTTTATCGGGGCCGGATCAGCCCCAGCATTTT
>TRBJ1-3|NA|TRBD1|17|TRBV15
CATSRGRTGGTGNTIYF
TGTGCCACCAGCAGAGGGCGGACAGGGGGCACTGGAAACACCATATATTTT
>TRBJ2-1|NA|TRBD1|15|TRBV18
CASSPPGQGVYEQFF
TGTGCCAGCTCACCACCGGGACAGGGTGTATATGAGCAGTTCTTC
>TRBJ1-2|NA|NA|12|TRBV5-6
CASSPGTYGYTF
TGTGCCAGCAGCCCAGGGACTTATGGCTACACCTTC
>TRBJ2-7|NA|TRBD1|15|TRBV4-1
CASSQWDRGLGEQYF
TGCGCCAGCAGCCAGTGGGACAGGGGGCTTGGCGAGCAGTACTTC
>TRBJ1-1|NA|NA|13|TRBV6-5
CASGQGGGGEAFF
TGTGCCAGCGGACAAGGAGGGGGGGGCGAAGCTTTCTTT
>TRBJ1-3|few|NA|14|TRBV5-1
CASSLGVSGNTIYF
TGCGCCAGCTCCCTCGGTGTCTCTGGAAACACCATATATTTT
>TRBJ1-1|NA|TRBD1|16|TRBV18
CASSPLGTGGGTEAFF
TGTGCCAGCTCACCGCTCGGGACAGGGGGCGGGACTGAAGCTTTCTTT
>TRBJ2-3|NA|NA|15|TRBV7-2
CASSFRRDGTDTQYF
TGTGCCAGCAGCTTTAGGCGGGACGGCACAGATACGCAGTATTTT
>TRBJ2-7|NA|TRBD2|14|TRBV29-1
CSVEELAGNYEQYF
TGCAGCGTTGAAGAACTAGCGGGGAACTACGAGCAGTACTTC
>TRBJ1-2|NA|TRBD1|16|TRBV27
CASSLGGGGVNYGYTF
TGTGCCAGCAGTTTAGGTGGAGGGGGCGTGAACTATGGCTACACCTTC
>TRBJ1-2|NA|NA|13|TRBV9
CASSPGRRGGYTF
TGTGCCAGCAGCCCGGGACGCAGGGGAGGCTACACCTTC
>TRBJ2-1|NA|TRBD1|16|TRBV3-1/TRBV3-2
CASSQGTGSSYNEQFF
TGTGCCAGCAGCCAGGGGACAGGGAGCTCCTACAATGAGCAGTTCTTC
>TRBJ2-1|once|TRBD2|16|TRBV29-1
CSVVVAGPSSHNEQFF
TGCAGCGTTGTTGTAGCGGGTCCCTCTTCTCACAATGAGCAGTTCTTC
>TRBJ2-7|NA|TRBD1|14|TRBV14
CASSPRTGLGEQYF
TGTGCCAGCAGCCCACGGACAGGGCTCGGTGAGCAGTACTTC
>TRBJ2-1|NA|NA|13|TRBV19
CASSIRQRNEQFF
TGTGCCAGTAGTATACGACAGCGCAATGAGCAGTTCTTC
>TRBJ1-2|once|TRBD1|15|TRBV2
CASRQTGGPPGGYTF
TGTGCCAGCAGGCAGACAGGGGGCCCTCCGGGGGGCTACACCTTC
>TRBJ1-2|NA|NA|13|TRBV5-1
CASSPTEHGGYTF
TGCGCCAGCAGCCCCACCGAGCATGGTGGCTACACCTTC
>TRBJ1-2|NA|NA|13|TRBV7-3
CASRQDSNYGYTF
TGTGCCAGCAGACAGGACAGCAACTATGGCTACACCTTC
>TRBJ2-7|NA|TRBD1|16|TRBV11-2
CASSFARPGQGVGQYF
TGTGCCAGCAGCTTCGCCAGGCCGGGACAGGGGGTCGGGCAGTACTTC
>TRBJ2-1|NA|NA|13|TRBV19
CASSHRVNNEQFF
TGTGCCAGTAGCCACCGGGTCAACAATGAGCAGTTCTTC
>TRBJ2-7|NA|NA|14|TRBV5-1
CASSLDTASYEQYF
TGCGCCAGCAGCTTGGATACAGCCTCCTACGAGCAGTACTTC
>TRBJ2-6|NA|NA|14|TRBV30
CAWSLSRGANVLTF
TGTGCCTGGAGCCTCTCGAGGGGGGCCAACGTCCTGACTTTC
>TRBJ1-6|NA|NA|14|TRBV14
CASSRQDYNSPLHF
TGTGCCAGCAGCCGACAGGATTATAATTCACCCCTCCACTTT
>TRBJ2-7|NA|TRBD1|13|TRBV7-2
CASSSDRDHEQYF
TGTGCCAGCAGCTCGGACAGGGATCACGAGCAGTACTTC
>TRBJ1-6|NA|TRBD1|14|TRBV2
CASSAGQINSPLHF
TGTGCCAGCAGTGCGGGACAGATAAATTCACCCCTCCACTTT
>TRBJ2-3|NA|TRBD2|14|TRBV10-3
CAISVGGGADTQYF
TGTGCCATCAGTGTGGGCGGGGGGGCGGATACGCAGTATTTT
>TRBJ1-2|few|TRBD1|13|TRBV20-1
CSASWTGVKGYTF
TGCAGTGCTAGTTGGACAGGGGTCAAGGGCTACACCTTC
>TRBJ1-5|NA|NA|14|TRBV18
CASSPAGGNQPQHF
TGTGCCAGCTCACCCGCAGGGGGCAATCAGCCCCAGCATTTT
>TRBJ2-2|once|TRBD1|14|TRBV7-3
CASNEGQGAGELFF
TGTGCCAGCAACGAGGGACAGGGGGCCGGGGAGCTGTTTTTT
>TRBJ2-1|NA|NA|16|TRBV11-2
CASSFWGGVTYNEQFF
TGTGCCAGCAGCTTTTGGGGCGGGGTCACCTACAATGAGCAGTTCTTC
>TRBJ2-1|NA|TRBD2|15|TRBV7-2
CASSPRTSGANEQFF
TGTGCCAGCAGCCCCCGGACTAGCGGGGCCAATGAGCAGTTCTTC
>TRBJ2-1|NA|TRBD2|14|TRBV7-9
CASSLVGGGNEQFF
TGTGCCAGCAGCTTAGTTGGCGGGGGCAATGAGCAGTTCTTC
>TRBJ1-5|once|NA|18|TRBV6-2/TRBV6-3
CASSYSPSGVRINQPQHF
TGTGCCAGCAGTTACTCCCCTTCAGGGGTGAGGATCAATCAGCCCCAGCATTTT
>TRBJ1-2|NA|TRBD1|14|TRBV11-1
CASSRDRGNYGYTF
TGTGCCAGCAGCCGGGACAGGGGTAACTATGGCTACACCTTC
>TRBJ1-5|NA|NA|14|TRBV19
CASSIPDSYQPQHF
TGTGCCAGTAGTATCCCGGACAGCTATCAGCCCCAGCATTTT
>TRBJ1-5|few|TRBD1|15|TRBV15
CATSGERDSYQPQHF
TGTGCCACCAGCGGAGAGCGGGACAGCTATCAGCCCCAGCATTTT
>TRBJ1-5|NA|NA|14|TRBV27
CASSPLGGRQPQHF
TGTGCCAGCAGTCCCCTCGGGGGGCGTCAGCCCCAGCATTTT
>TRBJ1-5|NA|TRBD1|19|TRBV30
CAWSGGRGQGIYSNQPQHF
TGTGCCTGGAGTGGGGGGAGGGGACAGGGGATCTATAGCAATCAGCCCCAGCATTTT
>TRBJ2-7|NA|NA|11|TRBV7-6
CASSSRYEQYF
TGTGCCAGCAGCTCCCGGTACGAGCAGTACTTC
>TRBJ2-5|NA|NA|12|TRBV2
CASRRDGETQYF
TGTGCCAGCAGGCGGGACGGAGAGACCCAGTACTTC